This T cell receptor beta chain emerged from a study of OX40 agonist ivuxolimab in advanced cancers. Across the whole study: The eligibility criteria allowed prior anti-PD-1, anti-PD-L1 or anti-CTLA-4 therapy, and around 40% had some.

Profiling relied on immunoSEQ multiplex PCR, and the TCRdb table lists in-frame clones only, not all of them. The table has more than 25,000 clones, about 86% seen once; the top ten hold around a third. Of note for this clone: Its antigen remains unknown.

Study-wide results and limits: Not determined was the antigen specificity of the expanded peripheral T cells.

This CDR3 spans 15 amino acids. The V segment lost 1 base and the J segment 8 bases; nucleotides outside the gene matches: 6. Germline V gene data show CDR1 as SEHNR and CDR2 as FQNEAQ (reference sequence). This clonotype originated in an adult with an advanced solid tumor such as melanoma, head and neck, liver or kidney cancer. The material sequenced was CD4+ or CD8+ T cells sorted from blood, taken in a trial of the OX40 agonist ivuxolimab. The J gene is TRBJ2-1, the V gene TRBV7-9; 9 bases are a match to TRBD2. The CDR3 loop is CASSLVRVAGDEQFF. The CDR3 region has the DNA TGTGCCAGCAGCTTAGTTCGAGTAGCGGGAGATGAGCAGTTCTTC.